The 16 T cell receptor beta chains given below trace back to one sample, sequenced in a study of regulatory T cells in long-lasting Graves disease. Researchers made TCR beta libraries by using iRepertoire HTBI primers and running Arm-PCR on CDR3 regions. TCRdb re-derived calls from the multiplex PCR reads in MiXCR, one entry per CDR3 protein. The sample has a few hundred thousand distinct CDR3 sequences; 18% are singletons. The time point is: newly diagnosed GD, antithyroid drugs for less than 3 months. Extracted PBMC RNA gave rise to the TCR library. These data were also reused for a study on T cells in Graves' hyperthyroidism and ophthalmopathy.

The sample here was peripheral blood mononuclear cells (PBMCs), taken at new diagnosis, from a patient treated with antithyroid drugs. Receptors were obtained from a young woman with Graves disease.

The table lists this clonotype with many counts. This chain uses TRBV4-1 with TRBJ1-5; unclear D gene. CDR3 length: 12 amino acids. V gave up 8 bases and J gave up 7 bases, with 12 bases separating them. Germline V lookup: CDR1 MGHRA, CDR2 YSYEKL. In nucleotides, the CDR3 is TGCGCCAGCGGTACGGGGTACCAGCCCCAGCATTTT. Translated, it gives CASGTGYQPQHF.

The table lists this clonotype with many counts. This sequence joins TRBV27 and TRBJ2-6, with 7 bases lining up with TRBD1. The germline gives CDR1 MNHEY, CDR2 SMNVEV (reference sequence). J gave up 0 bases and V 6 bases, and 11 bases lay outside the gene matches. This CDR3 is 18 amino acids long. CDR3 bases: TGTGCCAGCAGAACGACCCGACAGGGATCCTCTGGGGCCAACGTCCTGACTTTC. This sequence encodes CASRTTRQGSSGANVLTF.

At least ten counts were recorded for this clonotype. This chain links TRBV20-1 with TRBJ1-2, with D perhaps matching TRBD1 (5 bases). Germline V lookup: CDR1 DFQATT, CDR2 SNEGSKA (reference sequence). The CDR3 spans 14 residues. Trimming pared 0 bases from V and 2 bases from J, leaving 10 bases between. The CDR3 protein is CSARDGQGNYGYTF. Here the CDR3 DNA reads TGCAGTGCTAGAGATGGGCAGGGAAACTATGGCTACACCTTC.

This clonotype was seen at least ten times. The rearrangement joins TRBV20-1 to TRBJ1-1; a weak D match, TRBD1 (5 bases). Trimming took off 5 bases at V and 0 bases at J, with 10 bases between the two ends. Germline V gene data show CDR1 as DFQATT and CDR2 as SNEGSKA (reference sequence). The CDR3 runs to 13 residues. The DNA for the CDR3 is TGCAGTGCTCCGGGACGGCTGAACACTGAAGCTTTCTTT. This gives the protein CSAPGRLNTEAFF.

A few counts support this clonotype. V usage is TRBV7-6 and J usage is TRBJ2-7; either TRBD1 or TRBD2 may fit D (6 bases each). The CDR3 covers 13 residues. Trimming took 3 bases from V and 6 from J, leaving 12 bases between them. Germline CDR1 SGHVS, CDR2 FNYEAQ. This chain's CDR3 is CASSFGGAIEQYF. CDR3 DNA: TGTGCCAGCAGCTTCGGGGGCGCGATCGAGCAGTACTTC.

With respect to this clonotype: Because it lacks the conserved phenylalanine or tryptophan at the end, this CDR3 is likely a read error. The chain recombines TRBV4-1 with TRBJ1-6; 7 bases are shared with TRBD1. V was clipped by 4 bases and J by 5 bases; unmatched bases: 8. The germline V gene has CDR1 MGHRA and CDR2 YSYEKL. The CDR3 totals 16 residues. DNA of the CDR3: TGCGCCAGCAGCCGTGAGGGGACAGAAAATAATTCACCCCTCCACCTT. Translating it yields CASSREGTENNSPLHL.

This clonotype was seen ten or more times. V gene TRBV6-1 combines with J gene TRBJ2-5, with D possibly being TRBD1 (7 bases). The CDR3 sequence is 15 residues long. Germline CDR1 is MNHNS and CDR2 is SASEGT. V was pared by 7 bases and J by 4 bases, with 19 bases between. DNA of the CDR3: TGTGCCAGCACCCCTGGGGGGTGGACAGGAGAGACCCAGTACTTC. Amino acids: CASTPGGWTGETQYF.

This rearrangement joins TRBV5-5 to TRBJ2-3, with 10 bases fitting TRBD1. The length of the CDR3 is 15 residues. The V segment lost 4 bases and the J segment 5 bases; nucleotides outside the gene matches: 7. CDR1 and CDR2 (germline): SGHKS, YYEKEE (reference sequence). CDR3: CASSQGDRGVDTQYF. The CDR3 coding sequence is TGTGCCAGCAGCCAAGGGGACAGGGGCGTAGATACGCAGTATTTT.

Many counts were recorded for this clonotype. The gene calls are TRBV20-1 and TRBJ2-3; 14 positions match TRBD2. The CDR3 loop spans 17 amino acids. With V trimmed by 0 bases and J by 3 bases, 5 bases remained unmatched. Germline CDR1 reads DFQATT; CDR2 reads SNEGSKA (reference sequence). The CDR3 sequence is CSARELGTSGGTDTQYF. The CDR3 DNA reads TGCAGTGCTAGAGAACTTGGGACTAGCGGGGGTACAGATACGCAGTATTTT.

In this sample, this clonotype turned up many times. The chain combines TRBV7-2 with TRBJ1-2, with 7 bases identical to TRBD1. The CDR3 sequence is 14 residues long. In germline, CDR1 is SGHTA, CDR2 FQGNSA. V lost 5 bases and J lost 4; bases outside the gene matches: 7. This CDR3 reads CASSTEGQSYGYTF. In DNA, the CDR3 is TGTGCCAGCAGCACTGAGGGACAGAGCTATGGCTACACCTTC.

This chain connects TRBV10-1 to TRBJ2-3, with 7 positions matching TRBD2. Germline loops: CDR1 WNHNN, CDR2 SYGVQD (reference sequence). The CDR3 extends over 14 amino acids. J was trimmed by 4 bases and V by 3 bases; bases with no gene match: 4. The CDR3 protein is CASSDGGRPDTQYF. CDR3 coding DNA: TGCGCCAGCAGTGACGGGGGGAGGCCAGATACGCAGTATTTT.

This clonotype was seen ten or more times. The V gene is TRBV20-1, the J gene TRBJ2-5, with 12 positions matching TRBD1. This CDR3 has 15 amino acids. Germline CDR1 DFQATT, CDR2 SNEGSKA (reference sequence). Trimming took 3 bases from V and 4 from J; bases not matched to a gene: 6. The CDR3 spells CSARSGTGGSETQYF. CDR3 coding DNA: TGCAGTGCTAGGTCCGGGACAGGGGGCTCAGAGACCCAGTACTTC.

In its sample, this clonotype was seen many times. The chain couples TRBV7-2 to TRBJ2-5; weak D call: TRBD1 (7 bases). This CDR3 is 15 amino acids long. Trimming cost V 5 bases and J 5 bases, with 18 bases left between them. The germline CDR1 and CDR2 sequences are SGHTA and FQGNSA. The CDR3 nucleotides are TGTGCCAGCAGCCCCCTCCAGGGGGGAAAGGAGACCCAGTACTTC. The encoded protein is CASSPLQGGKETQYF.

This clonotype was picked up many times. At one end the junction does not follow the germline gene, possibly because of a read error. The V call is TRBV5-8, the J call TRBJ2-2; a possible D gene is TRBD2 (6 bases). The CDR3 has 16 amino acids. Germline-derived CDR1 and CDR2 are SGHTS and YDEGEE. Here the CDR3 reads CASSLLWPGETGELFF. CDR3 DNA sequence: TGCGCCAGCAGCTTGCTATGGCCGGGGGAGACCGGGGAGCTGTTTTTT.

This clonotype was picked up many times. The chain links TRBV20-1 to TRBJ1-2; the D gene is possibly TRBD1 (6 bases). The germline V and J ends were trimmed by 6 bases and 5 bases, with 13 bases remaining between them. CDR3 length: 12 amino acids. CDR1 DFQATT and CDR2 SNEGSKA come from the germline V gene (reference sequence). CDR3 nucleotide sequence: TGCAGTGCCGAGGGGGTTGGGTATGGCTACACCTTC. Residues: CSAEGVGYGYTF.

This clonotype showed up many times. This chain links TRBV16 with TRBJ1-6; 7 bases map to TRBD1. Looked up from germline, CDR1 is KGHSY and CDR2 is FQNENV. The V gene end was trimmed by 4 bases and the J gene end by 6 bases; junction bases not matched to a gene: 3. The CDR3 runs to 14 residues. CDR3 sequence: CASSPQGPNSPLHF. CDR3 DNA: TGTGCCAGCAGCCCACAGGGGCCTAATTCACCCCTCCACTTT.